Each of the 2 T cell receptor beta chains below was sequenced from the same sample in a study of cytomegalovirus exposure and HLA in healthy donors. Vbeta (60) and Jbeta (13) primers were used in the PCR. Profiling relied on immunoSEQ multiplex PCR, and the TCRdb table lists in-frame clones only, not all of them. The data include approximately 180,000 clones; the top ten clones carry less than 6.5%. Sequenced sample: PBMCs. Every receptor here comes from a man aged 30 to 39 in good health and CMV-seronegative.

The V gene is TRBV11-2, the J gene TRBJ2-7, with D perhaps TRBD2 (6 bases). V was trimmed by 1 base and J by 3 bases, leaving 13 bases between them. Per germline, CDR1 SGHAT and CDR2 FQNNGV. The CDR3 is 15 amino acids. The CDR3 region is CASSLGPGVRYEQYF. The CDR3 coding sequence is TGTGCCAGCAGCTTAGGGCCGGGAGTACGCTACGAGCAGTACTTC.

CDR3 region: CASTLPGLGPGFGSYNEQFF. DNA for the CDR3: TGTGCCAGCACCCTCCCGGGACTGGGTCCCGGTTTTGGGTCCTACAATGAGCAGTTCTTC. The chain joins TRBV13 to TRBJ2-1, with a tentative D call TRBD2 (6 bases). Germline values: CDR1 PRHDT, CDR2 FYEKMQ (reference sequence). The CDR3 is made up of 20 amino acids. V was pared by 7 bases and J by 1 base, with 29 bases between.